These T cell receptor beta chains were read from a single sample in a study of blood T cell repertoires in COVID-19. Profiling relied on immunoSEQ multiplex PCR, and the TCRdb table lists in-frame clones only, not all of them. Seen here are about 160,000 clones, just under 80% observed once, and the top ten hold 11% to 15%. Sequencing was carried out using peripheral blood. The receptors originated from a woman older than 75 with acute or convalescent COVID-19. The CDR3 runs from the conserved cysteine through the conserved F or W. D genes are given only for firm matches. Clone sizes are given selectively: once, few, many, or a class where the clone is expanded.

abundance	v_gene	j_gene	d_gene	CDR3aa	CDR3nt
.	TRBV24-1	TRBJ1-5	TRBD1	CAISKGWPQGFRPQHF	TGTGCCATATCGAAGGGGTGGCCACAGGGGTTTCGACCCCAGCATTTT
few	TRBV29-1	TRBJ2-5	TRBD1	CSLRQGRETQYF	TGCAGCCTGAGACAGGGGAGGGAGACCCAGTACTTC
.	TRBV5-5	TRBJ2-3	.	CASSLVVGSGTDTQYF	TGTGCCAGCAGCTTGGTAGTAGGTAGCGGAACAGATACGCAGTATTTT
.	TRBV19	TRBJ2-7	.	CASSIHRNSDYEQYF	TGTGCCAGTAGTATTCACAGGAATTCCGATTACGAGCAGTACTTC
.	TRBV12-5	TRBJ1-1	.	CASGLSSWQGNTEAFF	TGTGCTAGTGGTTTGTCCTCGTGGCAGGGAAACACTGAAGCTTTCTTT
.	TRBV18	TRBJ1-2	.	CASSPGQGESVRGYTF	TGTGCCAGCTCACCGGGGCAGGGTGAGTCGGTTAGAGGCTACACCTTC
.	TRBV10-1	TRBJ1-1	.	CASSESQTGRTEAFF	TGCGCCAGCAGTGAGTCCCAGACGGGGAGGACTGAAGCTTTCTTT
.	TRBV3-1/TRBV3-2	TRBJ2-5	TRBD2	CASSEPLAGVSSQETQYF	TGTGCCAGCAGCGAACCGCTAGCGGGAGTTTCCAGTCAAGAGACCCAGTACTTC
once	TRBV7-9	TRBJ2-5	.	CASSTGKGVQETQYF	TGTGCCAGCAGCACCGGGAAGGGGGTGCAAGAGACCCAGTACTTC
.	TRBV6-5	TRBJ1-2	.	CASSYSFWGMNYGYTF	TGTGCCAGCAGTTACTCGTTCTGGGGCATGAACTATGGCTACACCTTC
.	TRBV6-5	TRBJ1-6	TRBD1	CASGTGYNSPLHF	TGTGCCAGCGGGACAGGTTATAATTCACCCCTCCACTTT
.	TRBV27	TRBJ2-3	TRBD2	CASSLTAGGSTDTQYF	TGTGCCAGCAGTTTAACAGCGGGGGGGAGCACAGATACGCAGTATTTT
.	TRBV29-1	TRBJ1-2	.	CSVEGAARGYTF	TGCAGCGTTGAGGGGGCGGCACGGGGCTACACCTTC
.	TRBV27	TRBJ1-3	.	CASWGNSGNTIYF	TGTGCCAGCTGGGGCAACTCTGGAAACACCATATATTTT
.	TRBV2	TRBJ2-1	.	CASSEAAYNEQFF	TGTGCCAGCAGTGAGGCAGCCTACAATGAGCAGTTCTTC
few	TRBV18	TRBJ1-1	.	CASSPGGSEAFF	TGTGCCAGCTCACCAGGAGGGAGTGAAGCTTTCTTT
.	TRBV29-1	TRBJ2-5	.	CSVDLEGSSPPPGGKTQYF	TGCAGCGTTGATTTGGAGGGGTCCTCCCCCCCTCCCGGCGGAAAGACCCAGTACTTC
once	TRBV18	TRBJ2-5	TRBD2	CASSAPTSRETQYF	TGTGCCAGCTCAGCCCCGACTAGCAGAGAGACCCAGTACTTC
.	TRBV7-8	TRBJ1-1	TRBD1	CASGKRNGTGLIF	TGTGCCAGCGGAAAAAGAAACGGGACAGGGCTGATCTTT
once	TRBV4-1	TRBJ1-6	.	CASSQFRGSDSPLHF	TGCGCCAGCAGCCAATTCCGGGGGTCGGACTCACCCCTCCACTTT
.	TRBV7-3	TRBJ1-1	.	CASSLTPYTEAFF	TGTGCCAGCAGCTTAACTCCGTACACTGAAGCTTTCTTT
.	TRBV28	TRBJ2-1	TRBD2	CASSFATSVEQYEQFF	TGTGCCAGCAGTTTTGCTACTAGCGTTGAACAATATGAGCAGTTCTTC
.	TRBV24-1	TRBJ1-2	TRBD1	CATSDFQGDGYTF	TGTGCCACCAGTGATTTTCAGGGGGACGGCTACACCTTC
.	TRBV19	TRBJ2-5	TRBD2	CASKKLSGGNQETQYF	TGTGCCAGTAAAAAATTAAGCGGGGGGAACCAAGAGACCCAGTACTTC
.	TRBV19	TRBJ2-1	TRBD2	CASSILLADYNEQFF	TGTGCCAGTAGTATACTTCTAGCGGATTACAATGAGCAGTTCTTC
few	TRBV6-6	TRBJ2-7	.	CASGGGGGRFGYEQYF	TGTGCCAGCGGTGGAGGGGGGGGACGGTTCGGCTACGAGCAGTACTTC
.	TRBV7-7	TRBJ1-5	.	CASSKRGRRKSYQPQHF	TGTGCTAGCAGTAAAAGAGGCCGGCGCAAATCCTATCAGCCCCAGCATTTT
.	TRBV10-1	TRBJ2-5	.	CASSPRQGRGQETQYF	TGCGCCAGCAGTCCAAGGCAGGGAAGGGGGCAAGAGACCCAGTACTTC
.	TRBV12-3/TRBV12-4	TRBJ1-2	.	CASSQTGSYGYTF	TGTGCCAGCAGTCAGACTGGGAGCTATGGCTACACCTTC
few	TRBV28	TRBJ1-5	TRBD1	CASSPRTGNNQPQHF	TGTGCCAGCAGTCCCCGGACAGGTAACAATCAGCCCCAGCATTTT
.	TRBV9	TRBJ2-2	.	CASSVTPGLTGELFF	TGTGCCAGCAGCGTCACACCGGGACTCACCGGGGAGCTGTTTTTT
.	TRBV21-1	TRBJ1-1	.	CASSNGAGRTEAFF	TGTGCCAGCAGCAATGGGGCAGGGAGGACTGAAGCTTTCTTT
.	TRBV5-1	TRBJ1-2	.	CASSSGAGIYGYTF	TGCGCCAGCAGCAGTGGTGCCGGGATCTATGGCTACACCTTC
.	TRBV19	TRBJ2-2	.	CASRPDSLNTGELFF	TGTGCCAGTAGACCAGACAGTTTGAACACCGGGGAGCTGTTTTTT
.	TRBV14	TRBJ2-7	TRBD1	CASSLRQGSYEQYF	TGTGCCAGCAGCCTGCGACAGGGCTCCTACGAGCAGTACTTC
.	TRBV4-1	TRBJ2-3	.	CASSQGDLPTDTQYF	TGCGCCAGCAGCCAAGGTGACTTGCCCACAGATACGCAGTATTTT
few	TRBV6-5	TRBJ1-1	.	CASSYGQSFAAFF	TGTGCCAGCAGTTACGGGCAGTCTTTTGCGGCTTTCTTT
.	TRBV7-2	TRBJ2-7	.	CASSLALFRGGIRQYF	TGTGCCAGCAGCTTAGCGTTATTCAGGGGTGGAATACGGCAGTACTTC
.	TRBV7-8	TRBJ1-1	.	CASSLRSRLNTEAFF	TGTGCCAGCAGCTTACGATCCAGATTGAACACTGAAGCTTTCTTT
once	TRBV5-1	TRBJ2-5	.	CASSLQAEETQYF	TGCGCCAGCAGCTTACAGGCAGAAGAGACCCAGTACTTC
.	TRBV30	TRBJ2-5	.	CAWSVLRRETQYF	TGTGCCTGGAGTGTATTGCGGAGGGAGACCCAGTACTTC
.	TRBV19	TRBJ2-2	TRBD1	CATKGARTRELFF	TGTGCCACCAAGGGGGCGCGGACCAGGGAGCTGTTTTTT
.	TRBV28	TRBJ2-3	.	CASSSRADTQYF	TGTGCCAGCAGTTCTCGGGCAGATACGCAGTATTTT
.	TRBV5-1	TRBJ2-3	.	CASSLALVGSTDTQYF	TGCGCCAGCAGCTTGGCTCTAGTTGGTAGCACAGATACGCAGTATTTT
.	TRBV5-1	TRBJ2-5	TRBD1	CASSWGTGAGETQYF	TGCGCCAGCAGCTGGGGGACAGGGGCAGGAGAGACCCAGTACTTC